This TCR beta chain was captured in a study of T cells after somatic rescue of genetic block. Method: immunoSEQ multiplex PCR; TCRdb's copy keeps in-frame clones and lacks some. The sample includes roughly 51,000 clones, 90% to 96% of them seen just once. The source is a child less than two years old. Sequencing used peripheral blood mononuclear cells (PBMCs).

The CDR3 sequence is CASSPGLAGGDTQYF. The CDR3 DNA reads TGTGCCAGCAGTCCGGGACTAGCGGGAGGAGATACGCAGTATTTT. The chain recombines TRBV6-6 with TRBJ2-3; 15 nucleotides line up with TRBD2. J was trimmed by 5 bases and V by 5 bases; bases with no gene match: 2. This CDR3 comprises 15 residues. Germline V gene data show CDR1 as MNHNY and CDR2 as SVGAGI (reference sequence).